These T cell receptor beta chains were read from a single sample in a study of blood T cells in healthy people across ages. MiXCR, run by TCRdb on the 5' RACE reads, gives a single entry per CDR3 protein. The sample lists over 1,300,000 distinct CDR3 sequences; almost 60% were seen once. Sequenced sample: blood. Receptors originate from a man aged 18 to 30 in good health. Both conserved end residues are part of each CDR3. Each record gives: D gene, clone size, V gene, J gene, CDR3 protein, CDR3 DNA. A D gene is named only where the DNA matches it firmly. The size entry is marked missing in some rows and otherwise reads once, few, many or a size class.

>-|-|TRBV6-5|TRBJ1-3
CASTAGVGSGNTIYF
TGTGCCAGCACGGCAGGGGTTGGCTCTGGAAACACCATATATTTT
>-|-|TRBV15|TRBJ1-1
CATSRTLGQPYTEAFF
TGTGCCACCAGCAGAACCCTAGGACAACCATACACTGAAGCTTTCTTT
>-|few|TRBV6-5|TRBJ2-1
CASSKTLYNEQFF
TGTGCCAGCAGTAAGACACTCTACAATGAGCAGTTCTTC
>-|-|TRBV9|TRBJ2-7
CASSVAWGNEQYF
TGTGCCAGCAGCGTAGCTTGGGGTAACGAGCAGTACTTC
>TRBD1|-|TRBV7-9|TRBJ1-4
CASSLTGVNEKLFF
TGTGCCAGCAGCTTAACAGGGGTTAATGAAAAACTGTTTTTT
>TRBD1|-|TRBV7-9|TRBJ2-7
CASSQTGAGEQYF
TGTGCCAGCAGCCAGACAGGGGCAGGCGAGCAGTACTTC
>TRBD2|-|TRBV5-1|TRBJ2-7
CASSLELAELYEQYF
TGCGCCAGCAGCTTGGAACTAGCGGAACTCTACGAGCAGTACTTC
>-|-|TRBV13|TRBJ2-7
CASSSSGVQYF
TGTGCCAGCAGCTCATCGGGGGTGCAGTACTTC
>TRBD1|-|TRBV10-3|TRBJ2-7
CAIRLDRGYERYF
TGTGCCATCAGGCTGGACAGGGGTTACGAGCGGTACTTC
>-|-|TRBV7-7|TRBJ2-7
CASSGSLTSDEQYF
TGTGCTAGCAGCGGAAGCTTGACAAGCGATGAGCAGTACTTC
>-|-|TRBV29-1|TRBJ2-1
CSVVQETQFF
TGCAGCGTTGTCCAAGAGACCCAGTTCTTC
>-|-|TRBV20-1|TRBJ2-6
CSAVSFSSGANVLTF
TGCAGCGCGGTCTCCTTCTCCTCTGGGGCCAACGTCCTGACTTTC
>TRBD2|-|TRBV27|TRBJ2-7
CASSIAGPSDYEQYF
TGTGCCAGCAGCATAGCGGGGCCTTCAGACTACGAGCAGTACTTC
>-|-|TRBV29-1|TRBJ2-5
CSVVRDSMGETQYF
TGCAGCGTTGTACGGGACTCTATGGGTGAGACCCAGTACTTC
>-|-|TRBV20-1|TRBJ2-7
CGYRVNSYEQYF
TGCGGTTACAGGGTTAACTCCTACGAGCAGTACTTC
>-|few|TRBV6-5|TRBJ2-5
CASSYSGGDLKTQYF
TGTGCCAGCAGTTACTCGGGCGGGGACCTAAAGACCCAGTACTTC
>-|-|TRBV20-1|TRBJ2-3
CSATQPPMSTDTQYF
TGCAGTGCCACTCAACCCCCTATGAGCACAGATACGCAGTATTTT
>-|-|TRBV6-6|TRBJ2-7
CASSYREGGEQYF
TGTGCCAGCAGTTACCGCGAGGGGGGCGAGCAGTACTTC
>-|-|TRBV11-2|TRBJ2-7
CASSEYGGNYEQYF
TGTGCCAGCAGCGAATACGGCGGAAACTACGAGCAGTACTTC
>TRBD2|-|TRBV12-3/TRBV12-4|TRBJ2-3
CASSFLAGEKDTQYF
TGTGCCAGCAGTTTTTTAGCGGGAGAAAAAGATACGCAGTATTTT
>-|few|TRBV4-1|TRBJ2-7
CASSQQELLVYEQYF
TGCGCCAGCAGCCAACAGGAACTTTTGGTCTACGAGCAGTACTTC
>TRBD1|-|TRBV20-1|TRBJ1-2
CSASGGDRDLGYTF
TGCAGTGCTAGTGGCGGGGACAGGGACTTAGGCTACACCTTC
>-|once|TRBV3-1|TRBJ1-2
CASSQIGTRGYTF
TGTGCCAGCAGCCAAATAGGGACGCGCGGCTACACCTTC
>-|-|TRBV5-5|TRBJ2-3
CASSQLKGYLHTDTQYF
TGCGCCAGCAGCCAACTAAAGGGCTATTTACACACAGATACGCAGTATTTT
>-|-|TRBV6-2/TRBV6-3|TRBJ1-1
CASSPWGFTEAFF
TGTGCCAGCAGTCCATGGGGTTTCACTGAAGCTTTCTTT
>-|few|TRBV13|TRBJ2-1
CASSPEGSYNEQFF
TGTGCCAGCAGTCCAGAGGGCTCCTACAATGAGCAGTTCTTC
>TRBD2|-|TRBV4-2|TRBJ2-1
CASSQDQVEGLAETYNEQFF
TGTGCCAGCAGCCAAGATCAGGTTGAGGGACTAGCGGAAACTTACAATGAGCAGTTCTTC
>-|-|TRBV6-5|TRBJ1-2
CASRSDGDGGYTF
TGTGCCAGCAGATCGGACGGGGATGGGGGCTACACCTTC
>-|-|TRBV7-8|TRBJ2-7
CASSPSRGLIYEQYF
TGTGCCAGCAGCCCCTCTCGGGGACTTATCTACGAGCAGTACTTC
>TRBD1|-|TRBV28|TRBJ2-7
CASSPTGGLDYEQYF
TGTGCCAGCAGCCCGACAGGGGGCTTGGACTACGAGCAGTACTTC
>-|-|TRBV29-1|TRBJ1-1
CSVGGLFAFF
TGCAGCGTGGGGGGACTCTTTGCTTTCTTT
>-|-|TRBV4-1|TRBJ1-4
CASGIQLKDATNEKLFF
TGCGCCAGCGGAATCCAACTAAAGGATGCAACTAATGAAAAACTGTTTTTT
>TRBD2|-|TRBV5-1|TRBJ2-7
CASSFSSAGDVYEQYF
TGCGCCAGCAGCTTTTCGTCCGCGGGAGATGTGTACGAGCAGTACTTC
>TRBD1|few|TRBV25-1|TRBJ1-2
CASSGQGGYGYTF
TGTGCCAGCAGTGGACAGGGAGGCTATGGCTACACCTTC
>-|-|TRBV7-6|TRBJ1-2
CASRKDTDGYTF
TGTGCCAGCAGGAAAGACACGGATGGCTACACCTTC
>-|-|TRBV27|TRBJ2-4
CASSSVDRNIQYF
TGTGCCAGCAGTTCAGTGGATCGGAACATTCAGTACTTC
>-|-|TRBV7-8|TRBJ2-7
CASTEDSSEQYF
TGTGCCAGCACCGAGGACAGTAGCGAGCAGTACTTC
>TRBD1|few|TRBV9|TRBJ2-3
CASSVEGQDSDTQYF
TGTGCCAGCAGCGTAGAGGGACAGGACTCAGATACGCAGTATTTT
>TRBD2|-|TRBV6-1|TRBJ2-4
CASSPPGAGLAGFQNIQYF
TGTGCCAGCAGCCCGCCCGGGGCGGGACTAGCGGGGTTTCAAAACATTCAGTACTTC
>-|-|TRBV27|TRBJ1-2
CASSPDLTGIGGYTF
TGTGCCAGCAGTCCCGACCTCACAGGGATAGGTGGCTACACCTTC
>-|-|TRBV27|TRBJ2-7
CASSLLGETSYEQYF
TGTGCCAGCAGTTTACTAGGGGAGACTTCCTACGAGCAGTACTTC
>-|few|TRBV25-1|TRBJ1-2
CASSDPGHRYGYTF
TGTGCCAGCAGTGATCCCGGACATCGCTATGGCTACACCTTC
>-|few|TRBV7-2|TRBJ2-7
CASSLIRGLSYEQYF
TGTGCCAGCAGCTTAATAAGGGGCTTGTCCTACGAGCAGTACTTC
>-|-|TRBV25-1|TRBJ1-4
CASSEQGRPPEKLFF
TGTGCCAGCAGTGAACAGGGGCGACCGCCCGAAAAACTGTTTTTT
>-|many|TRBV12-3/TRBV12-4|TRBJ2-1
CASSLGVRNEQFF
TGTGCCAGCAGTTTAGGTGTTAGGAATGAGCAGTTCTTC
>-|few|TRBV12-3/TRBV12-4|TRBJ1-2
CASSFGTTYGYTF
TGTGCCAGCAGTTTCGGGACAACCTATGGCTACACCTTC
>TRBD1|-|TRBV12-3/TRBV12-4|TRBJ2-1
CASRGDRAYEQFF
TGTGCCAGCAGGGGGGACAGGGCTTATGAGCAGTTCTTC
>-|-|TRBV11-2|TRBJ2-1
CASNRVGYNEQFF
TGTGCCAGCAACCGGGTTGGCTACAATGAGCAGTTCTTC
>TRBD1|-|TRBV6-2/TRBV6-3|TRBJ2-7
CASSSRDREYEQYF
TGTGCCAGCAGTTCCCGGGACAGGGAGTACGAGCAGTACTTC
>-|few|TRBV20-1|TRBJ2-3
CSARDLGTDTQYF
TGCAGTGCTAGGGACTTGGGCACAGATACGCAGTATTTT
>-|-|TRBV6-1|TRBJ1-5
CASSDWTFSNQPQHF
TGTGCCAGCAGTGACTGGACCTTTAGCAATCAGCCCCAGCATTTT
>-|-|TRBV27|TRBJ2-7
CASRLKRPYEQYF
TGTGCCAGCCGCCTAAAGCGGCCCTACGAGCAGTACTTC
>TRBD2|few|TRBV7-2|TRBJ2-3
CASSFRGGSNLDTQYF
TGTGCCAGCAGCTTTCGGGGGGGAAGTAATTTAGATACGCAGTATTTT
>TRBD2|-|TRBV5-1|TRBJ2-2
CASSTGLAGASGELFF
TGCGCCAGCAGCACGGGACTAGCGGGAGCGTCTGGGGAGCTGTTTTTT
>TRBD1|-|TRBV4-1|TRBJ2-3
CASSQWTGSSDTQYF
TGCGCCAGCAGCCAGTGGACAGGGAGTTCAGATACGCAGTATTTT
>TRBD2|-|TRBV7-2|TRBJ2-3
CASSSLAGYTDTQYF
TGTGCCAGCAGCTCTCTAGCGGGGTACACAGATACGCAGTATTTT
>-|-|TRBV20-1|TRBJ2-6
CSARVHSGANVLTF
TGCAGTGCTAGAGTCCACTCTGGGGCCAACGTCCTGACTTTC
>-|-|TRBV4-1|TRBJ2-3
CASSQPESVGTQYF
TGCGCCAGCAGCCAACCGGAGTCTGTGGGTACGCAGTATTTT
>TRBD2|-|TRBV7-2|TRBJ2-3
CASSLALAGGGDTQYF
TGTGCCAGCAGCTTAGCATTAGCGGGGGGTGGAGATACGCAGTATTTT
>-|-|TRBV29-1|TRBJ2-1
CSVEDPNPARMYNEQFF
TGCAGCGTTGAAGACCCCAACCCTGCCAGGATGTACAATGAGCAGTTCTTC